This TCR beta chain came from a study of T cell responses to AZD1222 COVID-19 vaccine. The study, taken as a whole, reports: Regions 160-218 and 743-854 dominated among vaccine-associated CD4 TCRs spanning spike.

Clones were read by immunoSEQ multiplex PCR, and TCRdb kept only the in-frame ones, dropping some. The profile covers about 140,000 clones, with about 80% appearing a single time and over 3.5% taken by the ten largest. The V and J ends lost 3 bases and 5 bases, in that order; junction bases with no gene match: 3. The CDR3 runs to 14 residues. Germline V gives CDR1 SGHRS, CDR2 YFSETQ. This clone occurred a few times. The antigen is undetermined. This TCR was sampled from an adult in good health. This sequence joins TRBV5-1 and TRBJ1-2; 11 nucleotides agree with TRBD1. Sequences were derived from peripheral blood, sampled on day 0 of AZD1222 vaccination. CDR3 protein: CASSYGTGGYGYTF. Written as DNA, the CDR3 is TGCGCCAGCAGCTACGGGACAGGGGGATATGGCTACACCTTC. Drawing the rest from reference TRBV5-1 and TRBJ1-2, the complete variable domain is KAGVTQTPRYLIKTRGQQVTLSCSPISGHRSVSWYQQTPGQGLQFLFEYFSETQRNKGNFPGRFSGRQFSNSRSEMNVSTLELGDSALYLCASSYGTGGYGYTFGSGTRLTVV.